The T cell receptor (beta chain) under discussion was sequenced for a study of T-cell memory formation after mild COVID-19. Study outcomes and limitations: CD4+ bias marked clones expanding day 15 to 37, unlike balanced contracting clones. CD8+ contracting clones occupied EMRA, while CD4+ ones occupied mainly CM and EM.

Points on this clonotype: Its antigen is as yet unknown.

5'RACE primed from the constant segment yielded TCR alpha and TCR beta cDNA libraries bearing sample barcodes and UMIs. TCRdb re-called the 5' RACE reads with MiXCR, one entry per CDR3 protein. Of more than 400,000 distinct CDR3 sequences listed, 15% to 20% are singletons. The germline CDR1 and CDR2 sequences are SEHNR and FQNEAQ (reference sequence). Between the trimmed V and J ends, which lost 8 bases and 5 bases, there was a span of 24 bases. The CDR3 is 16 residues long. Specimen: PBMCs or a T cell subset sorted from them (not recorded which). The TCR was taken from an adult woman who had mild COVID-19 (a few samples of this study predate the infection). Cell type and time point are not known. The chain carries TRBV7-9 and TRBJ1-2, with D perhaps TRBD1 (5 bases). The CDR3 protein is CASARGVAIVQYGYTF. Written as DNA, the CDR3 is TGTGCCAGCGCCCGGGGGGTAGCCATCGTCCAGTATGGCTACACCTTC.